These 27 T cell receptor beta chains came from one sample sequenced in a study of blood T cell repertoires in COVID-19. Sequencing was performed with immunoSEQ multiplex PCR; in TCRdb, only in-frame clones are kept and a portion is missing. Among about 120,000 clones listed, 82% were seen once. The specimen was peripheral blood. The source is a human donor in a cohort sampled during active COVID-19.

The rearrangement uses TRBV29-1 and TRBJ1-2; D remains ambiguous. V was pared by 5 bases and J by 2 bases, with 6 bases between. The germline CDR1 and CDR2 sequences are SQVTM and ANQGSEA. This CDR3 region has 11 residues. Here the CDR3 DNA reads TGCAGCGTTTTAGAAAACTATGGCTACACCTTC. Its protein is CSVLENYGYTF.

The V call is TRBV7-9, the J call TRBJ2-5; 10 bases map to TRBD2. The CDR3 length is 16 residues. The germline V gene encodes CDR1 SEHNR and CDR2 FQNEAQ (reference sequence). Trimming removed 5 bases from V and 5 bases from J; junction bases left unmatched: 11. The CDR3, as DNA: TGTGCCAGCAGCCGCGGCAGCGGGGGGGCTCGGGAGACCCAGTACTTC. This codes for CASSRGSGGARETQYF.

The V and J genes are TRBV28 and TRBJ2-7, with 9 bases fitting TRBD1. CDR1 MDHEN and CDR2 SYDVKM come from the germline V gene. V lost 6 bases and J lost 11; bases outside the gene matches: 14. CDR3 length: 14 residues. The CDR3 DNA is TGTGCCAGCAGCTCCGGGACAGGGCCCTCACCTAAGTACTTC. Protein product: CASSSGTGPSPKYF. The full variable domain, completed using reference TRBV28 and TRBJ2-7, is DVKVTQSSRYLVKRTGEKVFLECVQDMDHENMFWYRQDPGLGLRLIYFSYDVKMKEKGDIPEGYSVSREKKERFSLILESASTNQTSMYLCASSSGTGPSPKYFGPGTRLTVT.

This sequence joins TRBV12-3 or TRBV12-4 and TRBJ1-2, with D unresolved. Trimming removed 3 bases from V and 2 bases from J, with 7 bases in between. The CDR3 extends over 13 amino acids. CDR3 coding DNA: TGTGCCAGCAGTTTGGGCAGGAACTATGGCTACACCTTC. Translated, it gives CASSLGRNYGYTF.

The chain couples TRBV5-1 to TRBJ2-5, with 7 bases that match TRBD1. Germline V gene data show CDR1 as SGHRS and CDR2 as YFSETQ. Germline trimming cut 0 bases from V and 1 base from J; bases unmatched to any gene: 3. This CDR3 spans 15 amino acids. The CDR3 DNA sequence: TGCGCCAGCAGCTTGGGGGACAGCTTCCAAGAGACCCAGTACTTC. Its translation: CASSLGDSFQETQYF.

The gene calls are TRBV5-1 and TRBJ2-7, with TRBD1 identical over 10 bases. CDR1 and CDR2 (germline): SGHRS, YFSETQ. The CDR3 contains 14 residues. V trimming: 4 bases; J trimming: 4 bases; junction bases outside the gene matches: 5. The CDR3 bases are TGCGCCAGCAGCCCCCGGGACAGGGGTTACGAGCAGTACTTC. The encoded protein is CASSPRDRGYEQYF.

DNA for the CDR3: TGCGCCAGCAGCCAAGATCCTCCCCAGGTGAACACTGAAGCTTTCTTT. Translated, it gives CASSQDPPQVNTEAFF. The chain couples TRBV4-1 to TRBJ1-1; D not resolved. Germline V CDR1 and CDR2: MGHRA, YSYEKL. Trimming removed 0 bases at V and 0 bases at J, with 11 bases between. This CDR3 comprises 16 residues.

The sample holds a few counts of this clone. This chain uses TRBV7-2 with TRBJ2-7; the D gene is possibly TRBD1 (6 bases). V was clipped by 3 bases and J by 4 bases, with 16 bases between them. CDR1 and CDR2 from the germline V gene are SGHTA and FQGNSA. The CDR3 is 15 amino acids. The CDR3 region is CASSLGGRGWYEQYF. CDR3 nucleotide sequence: TGTGCCAGCAGCTTGGGTGGCAGGGGCTGGTACGAGCAGTACTTC.

V is TRBV2 and J is TRBJ2-7; no reliable D call. Germline CDR1 and CDR2: SNHLY and FYNNEI. The CDR3 is made up of 12 amino acids. V was pared by 7 bases and J by 3 bases, with 10 bases between. The CDR3 DNA is TGTGCCAGCACTCGAGAGAACTACGAGCAGTACTTC. Protein: CASTRENYEQYF.

This clone was observed a single time. This chain joins TRBV7-9 and TRBJ2-1; D perhaps matches TRBD2 (6 bases). Germline V gene data show CDR1 as SEHNR and CDR2 as FQNEAQ (reference sequence). Deletions cut 2 bases from V and 4 bases from J, with 12 bases between. The length of the CDR3 is 15 residues. CDR3 sequence (DNA): TGTGCCAGCAGCTTAACTAGCTCACTTTACAATGAGCAGTTCTTC. It codes for CASSLTSSLYNEQFF.

The chain joins TRBV7-2 to TRBJ2-7; TRBD1 is a possible D gene (5 bases). CDR1 is SGHTA, CDR2 FQGNSA, per germline. V was clipped by 1 base and J by 5 bases, with 9 bases between them. The CDR3 covers 13 residues. CDR3 nucleotide sequence: TGTGCCAGCAGCTTAGTAGGGGTGGACGAGCAGTACTTC. This sequence encodes CASSLVGVDEQYF. The full variable domain, in which reference TRBV7-2 and TRBJ2-7 provide the parts outside the CDR3, is GAGVSQSPSNKVTEKGKDVELRCDPISGHTALYWYRQSLGQGLEFLIYFQGNSAPDKSGLPSDRFSAERTGGSVSTLTIQRTQQEDSAVYLCASSLVGVDEQYFGPGTRLTVT.

The chain has TRBV2 and TRBJ1-2; 7 bases map to TRBD1. Trimming took 8 bases from V and 4 from J; bases not matched to a gene: 10. CDR1 and CDR2 from the germline V gene are SNHLY and FYNNEI. This CDR3 has 14 residues. CDR3 DNA: TGTGCCAGCGTTTGGGACAGCTCGTTCTATGGCTACACCTTC. Its protein product is CASVWDSSFYGYTF.

The J gene is TRBJ2-7, the V gene TRBV29-1; 10 bases match TRBD2. The germline gives CDR1 SQVTM, CDR2 ANQGSEA. J was trimmed by 3 bases and V by 6 bases; bases with no gene match: 8. This CDR3 region has 14 residues. This CDR3 is CSVATLAGSYEQYF. CDR3 nucleotides: TGCAGCGTCGCCACACTAGCGGGGAGCTACGAGCAGTACTTC.

The CDR3 here is CASSLVRNPYEQYF. The DNA of the CDR3 is TGCGCCAGCAGCTTGGTCAGGAACCCCTACGAGCAGTACTTC. The chain links TRBV5-1 to TRBJ2-7; D gene ambiguous. Germline assignment: CDR1 SGHRS and CDR2 YFSETQ. The CDR3 runs 14 residues. V lost 0 bases and J 2 bases, leaving 9 bases between the germline ends.

This clone was detected many times. The chain combines TRBV2 with TRBJ1-2, with 7 bases fitting TRBD1. The V and J ends lost 6 bases and 4 bases, in that order; junction bases with no gene match: 14. There are 16 residues in the CDR3. CDR1 is SNHLY, CDR2 FYNNEI, per germline. This CDR3 reads CASSQPGGGLGYGYTF. The CDR3 DNA reads as TGTGCCAGCAGCCAACCGGGAGGGGGCTTAGGCTATGGCTACACCTTC.

The chain employs TRBV25-1 and TRBJ2-7; 7 bases line up with TRBD1. Germline V gene lookup returns CDR1 MGHDK and CDR2 SYGVNS. Losses at the gene ends were 5 bases for V and 1 base for J; bases not matched to a gene: 5. This CDR3 has 14 amino acids. The DNA for the CDR3 is TGTGCCAGCAGTTGGGACAGTCGATCCTACGAGCAGTACTTC. Encoded protein: CASSWDSRSYEQYF.

The chain recombines TRBV9 with TRBJ2-1; 10 nucleotides align to TRBD2. Trimming removed 0 bases from V and 2 bases from J; junction bases left unmatched: 5. CDR1 is SGDLS, CDR2 YYNGEE, per germline. This CDR3 has 17 residues. For the CDR3, the DNA is TGTGCCAGCAGCGTAGAGAGGAGCGGGGGGGCCTACAATGAGCAGTTCTTC. Protein product: CASSVERSGGAYNEQFF.

The chain combines TRBV28 with TRBJ2-1; 9 nucleotides match TRBD2. This CDR3 comprises 14 residues. V lost 6 bases and J lost 9; bases outside the gene matches: 9. From germline, CDR1 is MDHEN and CDR2 SYDVKM. CDR3 nucleotide sequence: TGTGCCAGCAGGGCGCCGGGACTAGCTCCTGAGCAGTTCTTC. Translated: CASRAPGLAPEQFF. Variable domain in full (rest from reference TRBV28 and TRBJ2-1): DVKVTQSSRYLVKRTGEKVFLECVQDMDHENMFWYRQDPGLGLRLIYFSYDVKMKEKGDIPEGYSVSREKKERFSLILESASTNQTSMYLCASRAPGLAPEQFFGPGTRLTVL.

The gene calls are TRBV5-1 and TRBJ2-7, with D possibly being TRBD1 (6 bases). Trimming stripped 1 base from V and 3 bases from J, with 26 bases between. The CDR3 extends over 19 amino acids. The germline gives CDR1 SGHRS, CDR2 YFSETQ. The CDR3, as DNA: TGCGCCAGCAGCTTGAGGTTACAGGGCTCTGGCGGTGTGGGCTACGAGCAGTACTTC. Amino acid sequence: CASSLRLQGSGGVGYEQYF.

This clone was seen more than once but under ten times. This rearrangement joins TRBV9 to TRBJ2-6, with TRBD1 as a possible D gene (5 bases). The CDR3 runs to 18 residues. The germline V gene encodes CDR1 SGDLS and CDR2 YYNGEE. V lost 2 bases and J 2 bases, leaving 17 bases between the germline ends. CDR3 in amino acids: CASSVNFQGDAGANVLTF. The CDR3 region has the DNA TGTGCCAGCAGCGTGAACTTCCAGGGCGATGCTGGGGCCAACGTCCTGACTTTC.

This chain joins TRBV3-1 (or the pseudogene TRBV3-2) and TRBJ2-7; 7 nucleotides line up with TRBD1. After removal of 4 bases from V and 4 bases from J, the junction contained 10 bases not matched to a gene. CDR3 length: 15 amino acids. Germline-derived CDR1 and CDR2 are LGHDT and YNNKEL (reference sequence). In DNA form, the CDR3 reads TGTGCCAGCAGCCTCAGACAGGGAATGGTTTACGAGCAGTACTTC. The encoded protein is CASSLRQGMVYEQYF.

The V gene is TRBV29-1, the J gene TRBJ2-7; TRBD1 might be the D (6 bases). From germline, CDR1 is SQVTM and CDR2 ANQGSEA. The CDR3 loop spans 16 amino acids. V was pared by 6 bases and J by 2 bases, with 23 bases between. CDR3 nucleotide sequence: TGCAGCGTATCTGGGTTTCGACAGGTCCTAACCTACGAGCAGTACTTC. It yields the protein CSVSGFRQVLTYEQYF.

This clone was seen once. This sequence joins TRBV5-1 and TRBJ1-1, with a weak D call TRBD1 (6 bases). V lost 2 bases to trimming and J lost 7 bases, with 12 bases between them. This CDR3 region has 13 residues. CDR1 and CDR2 (germline): SGHRS, YFSETQ. The CDR3 nucleotides are TGCGCCAGCAGCTTTACAGGGACGATTGAAGCTTTCTTT. Encoded protein: CASSFTGTIEAFF.

About this clone itself: The same CDR3 can be traced to other DNA sequences in this sample. V is TRBV5-1 and J is TRBJ1-5; D possibly corresponds to TRBD1 (5 bases). This CDR3 region has 15 residues. V was clipped by 1 base and J by 0 bases, with 8 bases between them. The germline CDR1 and CDR2 sequences are SGHRS and YFSETQ. The CDR3 region has the DNA TGCGCCAGCAGCTTGACGGGGGTTAGCAATCAGCCCCAGCATTTT. It specifies CASSLTGVSNQPQHF.

This clone showed up just once. V is TRBV18 and J is TRBJ2-5; a weak D match, TRBD1 (5 bases). This CDR3 is built from 15 residues. The germline V and J ends were trimmed by 2 bases and 2 bases, with 12 bases remaining between them. In germline, CDR1 is KGHSH, CDR2 LQKENI. CDR3 DNA sequence: TGTGCCAGCTCACCAGCCAGGGCCCTTCAAGAGACCCAGTACTTC. It is translated as CASSPARALQETQYF.

The chain recombines TRBV9 with TRBJ2-5, with 9 bases that match TRBD2. The CDR3 loop spans 16 amino acids. The germline V gene encodes CDR1 SGDLS and CDR2 YYNGEE. V was clipped by 4 bases and J by 2 bases; unmatched bases: 9. The CDR3 protein is CASSSTLAGSQETQYF. The CDR3, as DNA: TGTGCCAGCAGCTCAACCCTAGCGGGGAGTCAAGAGACCCAGTACTTC.

V usage is TRBV19 and J usage is TRBJ1-1, with D uncertain. CDR3 length: 12 amino acids. Per the germline V gene, CDR1 is LNHDA and CDR2 is SQIVND (reference sequence). Deletions cut 10 bases from V and 0 bases from J, with 9 bases between. CDR3 sequence reads: CATQYMNTEAFF. CDR3 DNA sequence: TGTGCCACCCAGTACATGAACACTGAAGCTTTCTTT.